This entry features one T cell receptor (beta chain) sequence. Its antigen is undetermined. The source of the sample is a study of T-cell memory formation after mild COVID-19. Study background: Largely, TCR clusters stayed within a single donor. The study's findings and limits: Some clones that responded turned up in pre-infection memory, which suggests that cross-reactive memory joined in. Second-wave clones that peaked on day 37 lacked confirmed SARS-CoV-2 specificity.

Using its own MiXCR run on the 5' RACE reads, TCRdb lists one record per CDR3 protein. This sample carries roughly 200,000 distinct CDR3 sequences, 16% of them seen once, and the ten largest clones take roughly 1.9%. The source material was PBMCs or a T cell subset sorted from them (not recorded which). This TCR came from an adult woman who had mild COVID-19 (a few samples of this study predate the infection). Cell type and time point are not known.

CDR3 nucleotide sequence: TGTGCCAGCGAAGGACGGCAAGGGAGAGGCACCTTC. This gives the protein CASEGRQGRGTF. The chain couples TRBV18 to TRBJ1-2; D gene ambiguous. The CDR3 is 12 residues long. Germline CDR1 is KGHSH and CDR2 is LQKENI. The germline V and J ends were trimmed by 8 bases and 13 bases, with 20 bases remaining between them.